A selection of T cell receptor beta chains follows, all from one sample in a study of identical twins. TCRdb reprocessed the 5' RACE reads with MiXCR, giving one entry per CDR3 protein. The sample lists some 260,000 distinct CDR3 sequences; around 15% were seen once. The sample consisted of memory (CD45RO+) T cells sorted from blood. The receptors stem from a woman between 18 and 30 years old in good health. CDR3s include the opening cysteine and the closing phenylalanine or tryptophan. Fields, in order: D gene, clone size, V gene, J gene, CDR3 length, CDR3 protein, CDR3 DNA. A D gene is named only where the DNA matches it firmly. Part of the rows lack a size; the others show once, few, many or a class for expanded clones.

>-|few|TRBV4-3|TRBJ1-2|14
CASSQDSKGGGYTF
TGCGCCAGCAGCCAAGACTCGAAGGGGGGCGGCTACACCTTC
>-|-|TRBV29-1|TRBJ2-4|12
CSVQGSKNIQYF
TGCAGCGTACAGGGATCCAAAAACATTCAGTACTTC
>TRBD2|-|TRBV30|TRBJ2-1|14
CAWSISGSINEQFF
TGTGCCTGGAGTATAAGCGGGAGTATCAATGAGCAGTTCTTC
>TRBD1|few|TRBV20-1|TRBJ2-5|14
CSARTGTEQETQYF
TGCAGTGCGCGTACCGGGACAGAACAAGAGACCCAGTACTTC
>TRBD1|few|TRBV20-1|TRBJ1-5|15
CSAVRTDRGGQPQHF
TGCAGTGCCGTCAGGACGGACAGGGGAGGCCAGCCCCAGCATTTT
>-|few|TRBV20-1|TRBJ2-7|12
CSAGPGQLEQYF
TGCAGTGCCGGACCGGGGCAGTTAGAGCAGTACTTC
>-|-|TRBV7-9|TRBJ1-3|11
CASSFESDLYF
TGTGCCAGCAGCTTCGAGAGTGACTTATATTTT
>-|few|TRBV20-1|TRBJ2-7|13
CSAGRGRGSEQYF
TGCAGTGCTGGCCGTGGGCGTGGCTCCGAGCAGTACTTC
>-|-|TRBV6-1|TRBJ2-7|14
CASSEGGGYYEQYF
TGTGCCAGCAGTGAAGGAGGCGGCTACTACGAGCAGTACTTC
>-|few|TRBV12-3/TRBV12-4|TRBJ2-7|15
CASRLGLERFHEQYF
TGTGCCAGCAGGTTAGGGCTAGAACGTTTCCACGAGCAGTACTTC
>-|many|TRBV5-1|TRBJ2-1|13
CASSRLAFNEQFF
TGCGCCAGCAGTCGGCTAGCGTTCAATGAGCAGTTCTTC
>TRBD2|-|TRBV10-2|TRBJ2-1|14
CATLAGRAGDEQFF
TGCGCCACCTTAGCGGGGAGGGCCGGAGATGAGCAGTTCTTC
>-|many|TRBV6-2/TRBV6-3|TRBJ1-5|14
CASSYSTGAQPQHF
TGTGCCAGCAGTTACTCGACGGGAGCTCAGCCCCAGCATTTT
>-|-|TRBV20-1|TRBJ2-3|14
CSARQMEGTWAQYF
TGCAGTGCTAGACAGATGGAAGGTACTTGGGCGCAGTATTTT
>TRBD2|-|TRBV4-3|TRBJ2-3|16
CASSLQWGGSTDTQYF
TGCGCCAGCAGCCTCCAGTGGGGCGGGAGTACAGATACGCAGTATTTT
>TRBD1|-|TRBV7-9|TRBJ1-1|14
CASSLYSRDSEAFF
TGTGCCAGCAGCTTATATTCAAGGGACAGTGAAGCTTTCTTT
>TRBD2|once|TRBV7-9|TRBJ2-3|15
CASSRSGKSTDTQYF
TGTGCCAGCAGCCGTAGCGGGAAGAGCACAGATACGCAGTATTTT
>TRBD2|many|TRBV10-3|TRBJ2-3|15
CAIRASSGVGDTQYF
TGTGCCATCAGGGCCTCTAGCGGCGTGGGAGATACGCAGTATTTT
>TRBD2|-|TRBV5-6|TRBJ2-1|17
CASSLVGAGDLFNEQFF
TGTGCCAGCAGCTTGGTTGGAGCGGGAGATCTCTTCAATGAGCAGTTCTTC
>-|few|TRBV7-2|TRBJ1-3|13
CASSYEAGNTIYF
TGTGCCAGCAGCTACGAGGCGGGAAACACCATATATTTT
>TRBD1|many|TRBV7-9|TRBJ2-2|16
CASSSDTGGDSGELFF
TGTGCCAGCAGCAGTGATACAGGGGGCGATAGCGGGGAGCTGTTTTTT
>-|few|TRBV7-9|TRBJ1-5|14
CASSSVGGNQPQHF
TGTGCCAGCAGCTCCGTCGGGGGAAATCAGCCCCAGCATTTT
>-|many|TRBV20-1|TRBJ2-2|13
CSAALGGTGELFF
TGCAGTGCCGCGTTGGGGGGAACTGGGGAGCTGTTTTTT
>TRBD2|-|TRBV5-1|TRBJ2-7|15
CASSLSGTSKHEQYF
TGCGCCAGCAGCTTGTCCGGGACTAGCAAACACGAGCAGTACTTC
>TRBD1|-|TRBV5-1|TRBJ2-1|17
CASSSARTGYPYNEQFF
TGCGCCAGCAGCTCTGCCCGGACAGGGTATCCCTACAATGAGCAGTTCTTC
>-|many|TRBV15|TRBJ1-2|13
CATSRGAVYGYTF
TGTGCCACCAGCAGAGGGGCAGTTTATGGCTACACCTTC
>-|few|TRBV20-1|TRBJ2-2|15
CSARRLVPNTGELFF
TGCAGTGCTAGACGTCTAGTACCGAACACCGGGGAGCTGTTTTTT
>-|-|TRBV20-1|TRBJ1-2|12
CSANEGNYGYTF
TGCAGTGCTAATGAGGGCAACTATGGCTACACCTTC
>TRBD1|-|TRBV20-1|TRBJ2-5|13
CSATGQSGETQYF
TGCAGTGCCACGGGACAGTCAGGAGAGACCCAGTACTTC
>-|-|TRBV20-1|TRBJ2-5|12
CSASGGPETQYF
TGCAGTGCTAGCGGGGGCCCGGAGACCCAGTACTTC
>-|-|TRBV5-6|TRBJ1-5|14
CASSPRGGGGPQHF
TGTGCCAGCAGCCCGAGGGGAGGCGGGGGGCCCCAGCATTTT
>-|few|TRBV7-9|TRBJ2-5|14
CASSARTEGETQYF
TGTGCCAGCAGTGCCCGGACAGAGGGAGAGACCCAGTACTTC
>-|-|TRBV2|TRBJ2-7|13
CASSLRAPYEQYF
TGTGCCAGCAGTTTACGAGCTCCCTACGAGCAGTACTTC
>-|-|TRBV27|TRBJ2-3|13
CASSFLRSDTQYF
TGTGCCAGCAGTTTTCTTCGGTCAGATACGCAGTATTTT
>-|-|TRBV3-1|TRBJ2-7|16
CASSQGYKPWEAEQYF
TGTGCCAGCAGCCAGGGTTATAAGCCTTGGGAGGCCGAGCAGTACTTC
>TRBD2|many|TRBV6-1|TRBJ2-7|15
CASSKTGLASSEQYF
TGTGCCAGCTCAAAGACGGGACTAGCGAGTAGCGAGCAGTACTTC